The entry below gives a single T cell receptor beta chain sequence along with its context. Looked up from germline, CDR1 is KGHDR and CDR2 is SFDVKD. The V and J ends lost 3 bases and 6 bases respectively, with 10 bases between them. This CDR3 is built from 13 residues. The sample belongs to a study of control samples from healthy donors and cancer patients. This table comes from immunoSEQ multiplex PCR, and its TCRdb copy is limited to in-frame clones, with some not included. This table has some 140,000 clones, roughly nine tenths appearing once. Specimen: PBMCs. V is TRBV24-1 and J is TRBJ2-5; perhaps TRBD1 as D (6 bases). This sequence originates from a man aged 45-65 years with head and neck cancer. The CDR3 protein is CATSDPGVQTQYF. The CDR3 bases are TGTGCCACCAGTGATCCAGGGGTCCAGACCCAGTACTTC.